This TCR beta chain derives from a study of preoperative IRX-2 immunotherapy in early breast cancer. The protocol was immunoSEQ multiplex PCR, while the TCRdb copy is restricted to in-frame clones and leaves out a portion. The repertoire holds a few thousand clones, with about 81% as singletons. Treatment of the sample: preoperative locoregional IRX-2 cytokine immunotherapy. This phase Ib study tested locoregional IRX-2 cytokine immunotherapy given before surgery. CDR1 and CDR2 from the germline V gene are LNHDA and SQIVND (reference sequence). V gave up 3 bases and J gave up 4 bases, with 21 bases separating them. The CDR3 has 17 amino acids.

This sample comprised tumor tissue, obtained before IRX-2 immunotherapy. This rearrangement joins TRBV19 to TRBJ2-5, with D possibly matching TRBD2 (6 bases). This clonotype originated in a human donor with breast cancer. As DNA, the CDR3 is TGTGCCAGTAGTATTCTCCCCGATTTAGCGGTTGGAGAGACCCAGTACTTC. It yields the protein CASSILPDLAVGETQYF. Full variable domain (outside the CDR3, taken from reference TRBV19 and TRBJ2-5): DGGITQSPKYLFRKEGQNVTLSCEQNLNHDAMYWYRQDPGQGLRLIYYSQIVNDFQKGDIAEGYSVSREKKESFPLTVTSAQKNPTAFYLCASSILPDLAVGETQYFGPGTRLLVL.